This T cell receptor (beta chain) originates from a study of a mutant IDH1 vaccine in newly diagnosed glioma. This CDR3 region has 13 residues. Germline loops: CDR1 SGHTA, CDR2 FQGNSA. The V end was cut by 5 bases, the J end by 6 bases, with 12 bases between. Time point specified: week 23, last vaccination. All doses held 300 ug of mutant IDH1 20-mer peptide, with topical imiquimod. TCRdb's table, derived via immunoSEQ multiplex PCR, lists solely in-frame clones and lacks some. The sample lists tens of thousands of clones; approximately 76% were seen once. As regards this clone: The target antigen is unknown.

The V and J genes are TRBV7-2 and TRBJ2-3, with D possibly TRBD2 on 5 matching bases. Sequenced material: PBMCs, taken from a glioma patient whose treatment included an IDH1 peptide vaccine. The sequence derives from a man aged 45-65 years with glioma. This CDR3 reads CASSPDPGDTQYF. The CDR3 coding sequence is TGTGCCAGCAGCCCGGACCCGGGGGATACGCAGTATTTT.